The clone carrying this T cell receptor beta chain was seen a single time. Trimming left V 7 bases short and J 8 bases short, with 17 bases between. The V gene's germline CDR1 is SNHLY and CDR2 FYNNEI. The CDR3 is 13 amino acids. The sample comes from a study of PD-L1 blockade in urothelial cancer. Measured with immunoSEQ multiplex PCR; TCRdb has only the in-frame clones, and not every one. The sample holds 40,000 to 55,000 clones; nearly 85% are singletons and the top ten take about 5.6%. The clonotype originates from a man aged 40-49 years with urothelial cancer. The chain carries TRBV2 and TRBJ1-2; D is undetermined. This sample comprised PBMCs, obtained around atezolizumab (anti-PD-L1) treatment. CDR3 loop: CASTYSPGRGYTF. DNA for the CDR3: TGTGCCAGCACCTACAGCCCCGGAAGGGGCTACACCTTC.